A selection of T cell receptor beta chains follows, all from one sample in a study of blood T cell repertoires in COVID-19. Method: immunoSEQ multiplex PCR; TCRdb's copy keeps in-frame clones and lacks some. Here the sample spans 110,000 to 150,000 clones, 75% to 85% being singletons. The sample consisted of peripheral blood. These receptors all come from a man in his 70s who had recovered from COVID-19. Both conserved end residues are part of each CDR3. Fields, in order: D gene, V gene, J gene, clone size, CDR3 DNA, CDR3 protein. D genes are given only for firm matches. Clone size, where shown, is once, few, many, or a class for clones that have expanded.

>TRBD1|TRBV5-5|TRBJ1-2|NA
TGTGCCAGCAGCTCCGAAGCCGGGACAGGGGGGGACTACACCTTC
CASSSEAGTGGDYTF
>NA|TRBV5-1|TRBJ2-4|once
TGCGCCAGCAGCCCGCGGCCGGTCACAGGGTACAAAAACATTCAGTACTTC
CASSPRPVTGYKNIQYF
>NA|TRBV5-1|TRBJ2-7|NA
TGCGCCAGCACCCCAAGCCCTGGACACCTGAGCTACGAGCAGTACTTC
CASTPSPGHLSYEQYF
>NA|TRBV7-2|TRBJ1-3|NA
TGTGCCAGCAGCCAGAGGGACACCCCTTGGGACACCATATATTTT
CASSQRDTPWDTIYF
>TRBD2|TRBV5-4|TRBJ2-5|NA
TGTGCCAGCAGCTTTTCGGCTAGCGGGTACCAAGAGACCCAGTACTTC
CASSFSASGYQETQYF
>NA|TRBV5-1|TRBJ2-5|NA
TGCGCCAGCAGCTTGGGGCTGCTCGGGGAGACCCAGTACTTC
CASSLGLLGETQYF
>TRBD2|TRBV27|TRBJ2-7|NA
TGTGCCAGCAGCCTCCAAACGGGAGGAGAGCAGTACTTC
CASSLQTGGEQYF
>NA|TRBV5-1|TRBJ1-3|NA
TGCGCCAGCAGCCCCCAACTACAGGGCTCTGGAAACACCATATATTTT
CASSPQLQGSGNTIYF
>NA|TRBV6-1|TRBJ1-1|many
TGTGCCAGCAGTGAACAGGCAGAGAACACTGAAGCTTTCTTT
CASSEQAENTEAFF
>TRBD1|TRBV27|TRBJ2-7|NA
TGTGCCAGTACCACAGGGGGCCGGGAGCAGTACTTC
CASTTGGREQYF
>TRBD2|TRBV5-4|TRBJ2-5|NA
TGTGCCAGCAGCCCGAGCGGGAGCCTGGGCAGTGAGACCCAGTACTTC
CASSPSGSLGSETQYF
>TRBD2|TRBV5-4|TRBJ2-1|NA
TGTGCCAGCAGCTTTGGACTAGCGGAGCATAGGTACAATGAGCAGTTCTTC
CASSFGLAEHRYNEQFF
>TRBD1|TRBV11-3|TRBJ1-1|NA
TGTGCCAGCAGCTTAGTATTTAGAAGACAGGGCACTGAAGCTTTCTTT
CASSLVFRRQGTEAFF
>TRBD2|TRBV11-2|TRBJ2-2|NA
TGTGCCAGCAGCCCCGGGCTAGCGGGAGTTGCGGGCACCGGGGAGCTGTTTTTT
CASSPGLAGVAGTGELFF
>NA|TRBV2|TRBJ1-1|NA
TGTGCCAGCAAGGTCGAGACAGCCAAAACTAAGAACACTGAAGCTTTCTTT
CASKVETAKTKNTEAFF
>NA|TRBV6-6|TRBJ2-1|NA
TGTGCCAGCAGTTACTCGGAGAGGAATGAGCAGTTCTTC
CASSYSERNEQFF
>NA|TRBV2|TRBJ2-2|NA
TGTGCCAGTAGCGGGAACACCGGGGAGCTGTTTTTT
CASSGNTGELFF
>NA|TRBV29-1|TRBJ2-3|once
TGCAGCGTTGATCAGGCCACAGATACGCAGTATTTT
CSVDQATDTQYF
>NA|TRBV25-1|TRBJ2-1|NA
TGTGCAGCAATGGGTAGAACAGGGAATGAGCAGTTCTTC
CAAMGRTGNEQFF
>TRBD2|TRBV30|TRBJ2-6|NA
TGTGCCTGGAGGCTAGCGGGATCCGGGGCCAACGTCCTGACTTTC
CAWRLAGSGANVLTF
>NA|TRBV15|TRBJ2-5|NA
TGTGCCACCAGCAGGGGGTCTCGCGGGGCGCAAGAGACCCAGTACTTC
CATSRGSRGAQETQYF
>NA|TRBV12-3/TRBV12-4|TRBJ1-5|NA
TGTGCCAGCACGGGGGGCAATCAGCCCCAGCATTTT
CASTGGNQPQHF
>TRBD1|TRBV11-3|TRBJ2-5|once
TGTGCCAGCAGCTTAGCCAACGACAGGGGACAGACCCAGTACTTC
CASSLANDRGQTQYF
>NA|TRBV28|TRBJ1-4|NA
TGTGCCAGCAGTTTAATGGGCAATAATGAAAAACTGTTTTTT
CASSLMGNNEKLFF
>NA|TRBV9|TRBJ2-2|NA
TGTGCCAGCAGCGTAGATCCTATCAACACCGGGGAGCTGTTTTTT
CASSVDPINTGELFF
>NA|TRBV5-6|TRBJ1-2|few
TGTGCCAGCAGCGCCCTAGACAGATTTAACTATGGCTACACCTTC
CASSALDRFNYGYTF
>NA|TRBV11-2|TRBJ1-5|few
TGTGCCAGCAGCTTAGAAATCTCACCGGGACATCCCCAGCATTTT
CASSLEISPGHPQHF
>TRBD2|TRBV18|TRBJ2-1|once
TGTGCCAGCTCACCACAACCGGGACTAGCGGGGACCTACAATGAGCAGTTCTTC
CASSPQPGLAGTYNEQFF
>NA|TRBV6-5|TRBJ1-2|NA
TGTGCCAGCAGAAATAACTACTATGGCTACACCTTC
CASRNNYYGYTF
>NA|TRBV6-2/TRBV6-3|TRBJ2-1|NA
TGTGCCAGCAGTTACCTCGGGCGGGGTATGGTTGAGCAGTTCTTC
CASSYLGRGMVEQFF
>TRBD2|TRBV2|TRBJ2-1|NA
TGTGCCAGCAGTGTCCCCGGAGGGAGGGCTCCGGGGGATGAGCAGTTCTTC
CASSVPGGRAPGDEQFF
>TRBD2|TRBV18|TRBJ2-5|NA
TGTGCCAGCTCACCACCGGGACTAGCGAAAGAGACCCAGTACTTC
CASSPPGLAKETQYF
>NA|TRBV7-8|TRBJ1-5|NA
TGTGCCAGCAGCGTACAGGGATTTAGCAATCAGCCCCAGCATTTT
CASSVQGFSNQPQHF
>TRBD1|TRBV19|TRBJ1-5|NA
TGTGCCAGTACCTCGGGACAGGGGTTGGGCAATCAGCCCCAGCATTTT
CASTSGQGLGNQPQHF
>NA|TRBV2|TRBJ2-7|NA
TGTGCCAGCAGCCCTAGAAACTCCTACGAGCAGTACTTC
CASSPRNSYEQYF
>TRBD2|TRBV11-2|TRBJ2-2|once
TGTGCCAGCAGCCCTCGGACTAGCGGGAATCCCGGGGAGCTGTTTTTT
CASSPRTSGNPGELFF
>TRBD1|TRBV5-1|TRBJ1-6|NA
TGCGCCAGCAGCTTGGAGGGGACAGGGTTCTCACCCCTCCACTTT
CASSLEGTGFSPLHF
>NA|TRBV6-6|TRBJ2-1|NA
TGTGCCAGCAGTTACCGACTCCTCGTCAATGAGCAGTTCTTC
CASSYRLLVNEQFF
>NA|TRBV4-1|TRBJ1-5|NA
TGCGCCAGCAGCCCCAAGCCGGTTCCAGGGGGCAATCAGCCCCAGCATTTT
CASSPKPVPGGNQPQHF
>NA|TRBV2|TRBJ2-5|NA
TGTGCCAGCAGTGAAGGTCGTGGGAGTTGGAAGACCCAGTACTTC
CASSEGRGSWKTQYF
>TRBD2|TRBV15|TRBJ2-2|NA
TGTGCCACCAGCGGCTTATTAGCGGGAGGGGGCACCGGGGAGCTGTTTTTT
CATSGLLAGGGTGELFF
>TRBD1|TRBV2|TRBJ2-5|NA
TGTGCCAGCAGTCCCCGGGGACAGGGTCGGGAGACCCAGTACTTC
CASSPRGQGRETQYF
>NA|TRBV30|TRBJ1-6|NA
TGTGCCTGGAGGCGGGACCCCACATCAGGTTCACCCCTCCACTTT
CAWRRDPTSGSPLHF
>TRBD1|TRBV5-4|TRBJ1-2|once
TGTGCCAGCAGCACGGACAGGGCCTATGGCTACACCTTC
CASSTDRAYGYTF
>NA|TRBV7-9|TRBJ2-7|NA
TGTGCCAGCAGCTTACAGGCCTTTCCCTACGAGCAGTACTTC
CASSLQAFPYEQYF
>NA|TRBV6-1|TRBJ2-1|NA
TGTGCCAGCAGTTTATTGGACTACCCCCAGGGTGAGCAGTTCTTC
CASSLLDYPQGEQFF
>NA|TRBV7-9|TRBJ2-7|NA
TGTGCCAGCAGCTTAACTACAGGGACCTACGAGCAGTACTTC
CASSLTTGTYEQYF
>TRBD2|TRBV3-1/TRBV3-2|TRBJ2-3|NA
TGTGCCAGCAGCCAGCAGACTAGCGGGAGGGCTGGCACAGATACGCAGTATTTT
CASSQQTSGRAGTDTQYF
>NA|TRBV7-9|TRBJ2-4|NA
TGTGCCAGCAGCCCCAAACCAGGGGGGATTCCAAAAAACATTCAGTACTTC
CASSPKPGGIPKNIQYF
>NA|TRBV5-1|TRBJ2-1|NA
TGCGCCAGCAGCCATACCTGGGAGGTTTTACCTTACAATGAGCAGTTCTTC
CASSHTWEVLPYNEQFF
>NA|TRBV11-2|TRBJ2-3|NA
TGTGCCAGCAGCTTAGCCTGGCAGGGAGATACGCAGTATTTT
CASSLAWQGDTQYF
>NA|TRBV5-6|TRBJ2-1|NA
TGTGCCAGCAGCTTCTCAGGGTCTTTACGTGATGAGCAGTTCTTC
CASSFSGSLRDEQFF
>TRBD2|TRBV7-9|TRBJ2-7|NA
TGTGCCAGCAGCCCAGGACTAGCGCACAACGAGCAGTACTTC
CASSPGLAHNEQYF
>TRBD2|TRBV5-4|TRBJ2-1|few
TGTGCCAGCAGCTTAGATAGCGGGAGGGTTAATGAGCAGTTCTTC
CASSLDSGRVNEQFF
>TRBD1|TRBV6-5|TRBJ2-2|NA
TGTGCCAGCAGTTCTGGGCAGGGGGCCTACACCGGGGAGCTGTTTTTT
CASSSGQGAYTGELFF